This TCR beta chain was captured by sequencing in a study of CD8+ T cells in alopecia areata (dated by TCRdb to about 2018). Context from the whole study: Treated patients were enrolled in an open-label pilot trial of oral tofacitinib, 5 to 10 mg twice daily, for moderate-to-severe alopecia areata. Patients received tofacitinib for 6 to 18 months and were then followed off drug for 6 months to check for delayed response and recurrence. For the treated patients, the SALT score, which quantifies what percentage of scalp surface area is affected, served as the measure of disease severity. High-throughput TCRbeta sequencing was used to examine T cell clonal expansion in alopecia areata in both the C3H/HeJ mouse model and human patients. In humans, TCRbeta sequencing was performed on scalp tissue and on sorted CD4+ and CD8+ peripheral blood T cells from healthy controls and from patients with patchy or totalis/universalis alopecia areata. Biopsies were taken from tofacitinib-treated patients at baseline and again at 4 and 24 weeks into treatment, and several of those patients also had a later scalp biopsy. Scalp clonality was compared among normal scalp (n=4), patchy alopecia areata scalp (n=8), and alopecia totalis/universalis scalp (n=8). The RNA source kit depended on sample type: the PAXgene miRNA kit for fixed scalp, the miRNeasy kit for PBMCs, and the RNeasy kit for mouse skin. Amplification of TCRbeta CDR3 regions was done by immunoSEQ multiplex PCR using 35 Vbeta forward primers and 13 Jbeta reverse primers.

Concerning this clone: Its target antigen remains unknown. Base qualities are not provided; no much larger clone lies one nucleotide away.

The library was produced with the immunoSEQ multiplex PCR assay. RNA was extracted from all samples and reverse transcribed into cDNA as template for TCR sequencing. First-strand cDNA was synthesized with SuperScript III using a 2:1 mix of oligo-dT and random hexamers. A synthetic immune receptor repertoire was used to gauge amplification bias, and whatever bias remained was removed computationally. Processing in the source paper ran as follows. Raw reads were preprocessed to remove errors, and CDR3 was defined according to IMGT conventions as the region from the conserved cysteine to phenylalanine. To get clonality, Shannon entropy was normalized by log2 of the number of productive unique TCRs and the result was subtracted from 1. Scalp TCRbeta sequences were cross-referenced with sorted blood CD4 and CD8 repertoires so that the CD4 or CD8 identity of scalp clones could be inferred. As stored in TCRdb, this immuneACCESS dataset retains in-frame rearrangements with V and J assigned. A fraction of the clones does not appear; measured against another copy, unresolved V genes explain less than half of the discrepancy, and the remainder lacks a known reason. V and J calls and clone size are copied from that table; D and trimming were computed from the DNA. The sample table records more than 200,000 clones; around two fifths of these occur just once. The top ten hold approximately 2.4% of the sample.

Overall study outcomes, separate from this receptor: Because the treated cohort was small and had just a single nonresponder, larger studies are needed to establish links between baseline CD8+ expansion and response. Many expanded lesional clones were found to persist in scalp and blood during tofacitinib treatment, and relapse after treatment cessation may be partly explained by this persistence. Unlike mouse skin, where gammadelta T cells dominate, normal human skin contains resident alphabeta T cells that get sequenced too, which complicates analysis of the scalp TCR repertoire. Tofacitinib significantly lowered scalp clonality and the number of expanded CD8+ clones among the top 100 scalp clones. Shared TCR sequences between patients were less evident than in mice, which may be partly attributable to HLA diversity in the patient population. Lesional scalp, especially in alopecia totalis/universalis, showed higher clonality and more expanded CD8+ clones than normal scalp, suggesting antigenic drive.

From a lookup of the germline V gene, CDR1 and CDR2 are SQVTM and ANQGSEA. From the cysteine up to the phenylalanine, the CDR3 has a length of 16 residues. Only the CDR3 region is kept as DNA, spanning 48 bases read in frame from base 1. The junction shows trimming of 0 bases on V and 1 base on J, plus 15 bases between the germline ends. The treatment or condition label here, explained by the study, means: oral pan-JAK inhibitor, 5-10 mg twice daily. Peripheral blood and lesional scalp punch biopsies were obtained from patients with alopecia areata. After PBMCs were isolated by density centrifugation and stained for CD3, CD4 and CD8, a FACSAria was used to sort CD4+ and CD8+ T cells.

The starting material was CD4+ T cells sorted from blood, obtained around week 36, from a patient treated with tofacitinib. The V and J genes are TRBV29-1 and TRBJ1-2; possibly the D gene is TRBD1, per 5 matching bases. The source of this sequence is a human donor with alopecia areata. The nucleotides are TGCAGCGTTGAAGACCGCGGTGAACAGGTTAACTATGGCTACACCTTC. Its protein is CSVEDRGEQVNYGYTF. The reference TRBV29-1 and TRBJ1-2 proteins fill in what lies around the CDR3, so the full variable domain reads SAVISQKPSRDICQRGTSLTIQCQVDSQVTMMFWYRQQPGQSLTLIATANQGSEATYESGFVIDKFPISRPNLTFSTLTVSNMSPEDSSIYLCSVEDRGEQVNYGYTFGSGTRLTVV.